The T cell receptor beta chain described here comes from a study of blood T cells in healthy people across ages. The second PCR ran roughly 6 to 11 cycles with a sample-barcoded 5' primer and J-beta primers. TCRdb analysed the 5' RACE reads with MiXCR anew, one entry per CDR3 protein. Among 600,000 to 1,000,000 distinct CDR3 sequences, about 62% were seen once, and the ten largest hold 22%. The germline gives CDR1 DFQATT, CDR2 SNEGSKA (reference sequence). The CDR3 consists of 14 residues. J gave up 0 bases and V 5 bases, and 6 bases lay outside the gene matches. V usage is TRBV20-1 and J usage is TRBJ2-7; 8 bases match TRBD1. Sequencing was performed on blood. The sequence was obtained from a young man in good health. Here the CDR3 DNA reads TGCAGTGCTCAGGGGGCGAGGAGCTCCTACGAGCAGTACTTC. Its protein is CSAQGARSSYEQYF.